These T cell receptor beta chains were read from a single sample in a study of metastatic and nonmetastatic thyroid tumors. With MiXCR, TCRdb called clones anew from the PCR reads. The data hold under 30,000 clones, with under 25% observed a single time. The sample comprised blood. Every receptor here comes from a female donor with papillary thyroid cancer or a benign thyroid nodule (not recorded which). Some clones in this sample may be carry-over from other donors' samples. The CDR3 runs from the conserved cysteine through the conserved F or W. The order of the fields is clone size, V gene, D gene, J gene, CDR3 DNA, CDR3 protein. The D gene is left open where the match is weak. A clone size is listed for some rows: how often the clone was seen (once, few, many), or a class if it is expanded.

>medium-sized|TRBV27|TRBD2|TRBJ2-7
TGTGCCAGCGGTGGACTAGCGGGAGGCTACGAGCAGTACTTC
CASGGLAGGYEQYF
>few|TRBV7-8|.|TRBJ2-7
TGTGCCAGCAGCTCAGGCGGTTGGGAGCAGTACTTC
CASSSGGWEQYF
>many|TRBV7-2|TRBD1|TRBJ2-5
TGTGCCAGCAGCTTGACAGGGGGTTTTAGGGAGACCCAGTACTTC
CASSLTGGFRETQYF
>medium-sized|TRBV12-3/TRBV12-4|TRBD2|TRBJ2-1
TGTGCCAGCAGTTTAACGGGAGGGTCGATTGAGCAGTTCTTC
CASSLTGGSIEQFF
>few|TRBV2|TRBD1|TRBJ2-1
TGTGCCAGCAAGATACAGGGGGCTGACTACAATGAGCAGTTCTTC
CASKIQGADYNEQFF
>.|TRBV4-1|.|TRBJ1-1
TGCGCCAGCAGCCTCCGTGGCCAAAGAACCGTGAACACTGAAGCTTTCTTT
CASSLRGQRTVNTEAFF
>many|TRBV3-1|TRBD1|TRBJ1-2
TGTGCCAGCAGCCAAGGGGGACAGGGGGGCGGCTACACCTTC
CASSQGGQGGGYTF
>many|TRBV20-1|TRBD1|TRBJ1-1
TGCAGTGCTCGGTTCCGGGACAGGAACACTGAAGCTTTCTTT
CSARFRDRNTEAFF
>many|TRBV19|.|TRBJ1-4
TGTGCCAGTAGTTATCGAGGGGGGCGCGAAAAACTGTTTTTT
CASSYRGGREKLFF
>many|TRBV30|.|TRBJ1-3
TGTGCCTGGACCAGGGCAGGTACTGGAAACACCATATATTTT
CAWTRAGTGNTIYF
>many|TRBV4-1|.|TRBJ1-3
TGCGCCAGCAGCCAAGATACGACAGCCTCTGGAAACACCATATATTTT
CASSQDTTASGNTIYF
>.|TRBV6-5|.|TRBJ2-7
TGTGCCAGCAGTTACGACAGTTCTAGCTCCTACGAGCAGTACTTC
CASSYDSSSSYEQYF
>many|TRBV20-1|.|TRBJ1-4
TGCAGTGCTAGAGTAGAAAATGAAAAACTGTTTTTT
CSARVENEKLFF
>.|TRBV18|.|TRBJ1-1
TGTGCCAGCTCACCACTACAGGGAGAGGACACTGAAGCTTTCTTT
CASSPLQGEDTEAFF
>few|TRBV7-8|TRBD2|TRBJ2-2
TGTGCCAGCAGCTTAGGGGAGGGGATCACCGGGGAGCTGTTTTTT
CASSLGEGITGELFF
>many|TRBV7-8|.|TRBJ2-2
TGTGCCAGCAGCTTAGCCTCTGGGGTGGGGACCGGGGAGCTGTTTTTT
CASSLASGVGTGELFF
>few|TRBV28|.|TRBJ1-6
TGTGCCAGCAGTTTGAGGCTTGGGGGTGGGTATTCACCCCTCCACTTT
CASSLRLGGGYSPLHF
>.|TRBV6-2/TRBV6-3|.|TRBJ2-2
TGTGCCAGCAATTGGCCTAACCCCCACACCGGGGAGCTGGTTTTT
CASNWPNPHTGELVF
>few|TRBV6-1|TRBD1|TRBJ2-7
TGTGCCAGCGGGGGGACAGGGGAGGGCGAGCAGTACTTC
CASGGTGEGEQYF
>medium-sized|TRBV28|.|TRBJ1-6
TGTGCCAGCAGTCCTACAGGGATTTCCTCACCCCTCCACTTT
CASSPTGISSPLHF
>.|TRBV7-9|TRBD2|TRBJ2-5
TGTGCCAGCAGCTCGACTAGCGGGAAAGAGACCCAGCACTTC
CASSSTSGKETQHF
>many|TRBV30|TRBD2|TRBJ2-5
TGTGCCTGGAGTGTACATAGCGGGATGGAGACCCAGTACTTC
CAWSVHSGMETQYF